This T cell receptor (beta chain) was observed in a study of identical twins. V lost 0 bases to trimming and J lost 6 bases; unmatched junction nucleotides: 8. The CDR3 runs to 17 residues. Germline CDR1 is LGHNA and CDR2 is YSLEER. This clonotype was seen many times. Antigen: not known. cDNA carried unique molecular identifiers, and a universal primer site was added by template switching. One entry per CDR3 protein results from TCRdb running MiXCR on the 5' RACE reads. Among under 250,000 distinct CDR3 sequences, 6.5% to 8.5% were seen once, and the ten largest hold less than 2%. General study results and limits: Where out-of-frame alpha sequences were twin-shared, they showed excess low generation probability. Abundant cord blood beta clonotypes carried fewer insertions; memory repertoires showed none.

The sample was also reused in another study, on yellow fever vaccine responses in identical twins.

This chain uses TRBV4-3 with TRBJ2-3, with 11 bases lining up with TRBD2. The TCR was taken from a woman between 18 and 30 years old in good health. The specimen was memory (CD45RO+) T cells sorted from blood. The CDR3 spells CASSQESSGRSQDTQYF. Here the CDR3 DNA reads TGCGCCAGCAGCCAAGAGTCTAGCGGGAGGTCCCAGGATACGCAGTATTTT.